This TCR beta chain was obtained from a study of blood T cell repertoires in COVID-19. The wider study: COVID-19 samples from acute and convalescent phases originated in the United States, Italy and Spain. The analysed material was cDNA or gDNA that came from T cells, B-cell-depleted T cells, or PBMCs.

As handled by the study authors: The assay estimated nucleated cells by amplifying reference gene primers. Sequenced by immunoSEQ multiplex PCR; TCRdb stores in-frame clones only, minus some. V and J calls and clone size are as listed in that table; D and trimming were resolved from the DNA. Of over 150,000 clones in the sample, around 90% are singletons; the top ten hold approximately 2%. Germline CDR1 and CDR2: SQVTM and ANQGSEA. This CDR3 has 14 residues. The V end was cut by 7 bases, the J end by 1 base, with 16 bases between. This clone came up once. Sample: peripheral blood. The receptor was isolated from a man in his fifties or sixties who had recovered from COVID-19. The chain uses TRBV29-1 and TRBJ1-1; D uncertain. CDR3 nucleotide sequence: TGCAGCGCCGTGCTTCAGGAGGAGAACACTGAAGCTTTCTTT. Translation gives CSAVLQEENTEAFF.